This T cell receptor (beta chain) was profiled in a study of CD8+ T cells in alopecia areata. The study, taken as a whole, reports: Mice gave a clearer picture of TCR sharing than patients did, possibly for HLA-related reasons. There were also resident alphabeta T cells of normal skin sequenced in scalp samples.

About this clone: Its antigen is unidentified.

Alopecia areata patients had lesional scalp punch biopsies and peripheral blood taken from them. CDR1 and CDR2 from the germline V gene are SGHRS and YFSETQ. There are 15 residues in the CDR3. V dropped 5 bases and J dropped 5; count of bases not matched to a gene: 12. RNA was extracted and reverse transcribed into cDNA as the sequencing template. Sequencing was performed with immunoSEQ multiplex PCR; in TCRdb, only in-frame clones are kept and a portion is missing. The sample includes roughly 130,000 clones, about 57% of them seen just once. This TCR derives from a human donor with alopecia areata. The chain recombines TRBV5-1 with TRBJ2-5, with TRBD1 matching over 7 bases. The sequences come from CD4+ T cells sorted from blood, collected at week 0. CDR3 loop: CASRTTGSPGETQYF. Here the CDR3 DNA reads TGCGCCAGCAGGACGACAGGGTCCCCGGGGGAGACCCAGTACTTC.